These 2 T cell receptor beta chains were all obtained from the same sample, sequenced in a study of patients and donors after allogeneic stem cell transplantation. TCRdb re-analysed the RT-PCR reads in MiXCR, keeping a single row per CDR3 protein. The sample holds 150,000 to 200,000 distinct CDR3 sequences, 24% seen once. Sequencing used blood, either unsorted or a sorted T cell fraction (not recorded which). The receptors derive from a human donor who was either an allogeneic HSCT recipient or a stem cell or donor lymphocyte infusion donor (not recorded which). It is not recorded whose cells these are; they may come from a transplant donor.

The J gene is TRBJ2-3, the V gene TRBV7-9, with D uncertain. The germline V gene has CDR1 SEHNR and CDR2 FQNEAQ (reference sequence). Trimming pared 1 base from V and 6 bases from J, leaving 8 bases between. CDR3 length: 13 amino acids. As DNA, the CDR3 is TGTGCCAGCAGCTTAGTTTGGGCGGATACGCAGTATTTT. Translating it yields CASSLVWADTQYF.

This rearrangement joins TRBV12-5 to TRBJ1-3, with D possibly TRBD1 on 5 matching bases. The V and J ends lost 0 bases and 4 bases respectively, with 10 bases between them. CDR1 is LGHNT, CDR2 FRNRAP, per germline. This CDR3 has 15 residues. The CDR3 region has the DNA TGTGCTAGTGGTTTGGTCGCAGGGCTCGGAAACACCATATATTTT. This gives the protein CASGLVAGLGNTIYF.